The 32 T cell receptor beta chains in this list originate from one sample, sequenced in a study of T cells after somatic rescue of genetic block. Generated by immunoSEQ multiplex PCR, the TCRdb table keeps only in-frame clones and is missing some. The sample contains about 12,000 clones, approximately 81% of which appear only once. The material sequenced was peripheral blood mononuclear cells (PBMCs). These receptors all stem from a boy younger than 18.

The rearrangement uses TRBV5-5 and TRBJ2-5; 7 nucleotides line up with TRBD2. The CDR3 spans 18 residues. J gave up 5 bases and V 6 bases, and 22 bases lay outside the gene matches. Germline CDR1 reads SGHKS; CDR2 reads YYEKEE (reference sequence). The CDR3 DNA follows: TGTGCCAGCACCCTGACTCTCGGGGGGACCACTCGTGGGGAGACCCAGTACTTC. Its translation: CASTLTLGGTTRGETQYF.

The chain has TRBV28 and TRBJ1-5; D not resolved. The CDR3 is made up of 12 amino acids. V lost 4 bases to trimming and J lost 3 bases, with 4 bases between them. The germline gives CDR1 MDHEN, CDR2 SYDVKM. The CDR3 region has the DNA TGTGCCAGCAGTTCCCTCAATCAGCCCCAGCATTTT. It specifies CASSSLNQPQHF.

CDR3 coding DNA: TGCGCCAGCAACGCGGGAGGGCCCTACAATGAGCAGTTCTTC. It translates to CASNAGGPYNEQFF. The rearrangement links TRBV5-1 to TRBJ2-1; the match to TRBD2 covers 9 bases. V dropped 6 bases and J dropped 2; count of bases not matched to a gene: 3. The germline V gene has CDR1 SGHRS and CDR2 YFSETQ. CDR3 length: 14 residues. Using reference TRBV5-1 and TRBJ2-1 for the parts outside the CDR3, the full variable domain is KAGVTQTPRYLIKTRGQQVTLSCSPISGHRSVSWYQQTPGQGLQFLFEYFSETQRNKGNFPGRFSGRQFSNSRSEMNVSTLELGDSALYLCASNAGGPYNEQFFGPGTRLTVL.

The V and J genes are TRBV4-3 and TRBJ2-7; TRBD1 matches 7 bases. The CDR3 contains 15 residues. Germline lookup yields CDR1 LGHNA and CDR2 YSLEER. J lost 3 bases, V lost 1 base, and 6 bases had no gene match. The CDR3 region is CASSQGPGQRYEQYF. The CDR3 DNA reads TGCGCCAGCAGCCAAGGGCCGGGACAGCGCTACGAGCAGTACTTC.

The chain carries TRBV5-6 and TRBJ2-1; 10 bases are shared with TRBD2. This CDR3 has 15 amino acids. Trimming at V came to 1 base and at J to 4 bases, leaving 2 bases not matched to a gene. The germline gives CDR1 SGHDT, CDR2 YYEEEE. CDR3 nucleotide sequence: TGTGCCAGCAGCTTGACTAGCGGGGCGTACAATGAGCAGTTCTTC. Its translation is CASSLTSGAYNEQFF. Combining the CDR3 with reference TRBV5-6 and TRBJ2-1 gives the whole variable domain DAGVTQSPTHLIKTRGQQVTLRCSPKSGHDTVSWYQQALGQGPQFIFQYYEEEERQRGNFPDRFSGHQFPNYSSELNVNALLLGDSALYLCASSLTSGAYNEQFFGPGTRLTVL.

The chain joins TRBV25-1 to TRBJ1-4, with 8 bases fitting TRBD1. The germline gives CDR1 MGHDK, CDR2 SYGVNS. Trimming cost V 1 base and J 4 bases; bases outside gene matches: 11. The length of the CDR3 is 18 residues. CDR3 residues: CASSESRLGTGLNEKLFF. CDR3 DNA: TGTGCCAGCAGTGAATCACGGTTGGGGACAGGTCTTAATGAAAAACTGTTTTTT.

This clone was recorded a few times. V usage is TRBV6-1 and J usage is TRBJ1-5, with no clear D. V was cut by 9 bases and J by 4 bases, with 10 bases left in between. Germline loops: CDR1 MNHNS, CDR2 SASEGT. There are 12 residues in the CDR3. CDR3 region: CASTFGNQPQHF. The CDR3 DNA reads TGTGCCAGTACTTTCGGGAATCAGCCCCAGCATTTT.

The chain couples TRBV28 to TRBJ1-5; D uncertain. This CDR3 contains 14 residues. The V gene's germline CDR1 is MDHEN and CDR2 SYDVKM. Trimming pared 6 bases from V and 7 bases from J, leaving 16 bases between. CDR3: CASSLHPGGQPQHF. As DNA, the CDR3 is TGTGCCAGCAGCCTTCACCCCGGAGGGCAGCCCCAGCATTTT.

This chain links TRBV11-1 with TRBJ1-1, with D unclear. CDR1 and CDR2 from the germline V gene are SGHAT and FQDESV (reference sequence). The CDR3 loop spans 16 amino acids. Trimming removed 5 bases from V and 0 bases from J, with 16 bases in between. In nucleotides, the CDR3 is TGTGCCAGCAGCCGCCACCGCAGTTACCTGAACACTGAAGCTTTCTTT. Amino acid sequence: CASSRHRSYLNTEAFF.

This clone was observed a single time. The chain is built from TRBV2 and TRBJ2-5; unclear D gene. CDR3 length equals 12 residues. Germline CDR1 is SNHLY and CDR2 is FYNNEI. Trimming took off 8 bases at V and 3 bases at J, with 10 bases between the two ends. CDR3 region: CASARRKETQYF. DNA for the CDR3: TGTGCCAGCGCTAGACGGAAAGAGACCCAGTACTTC.

The rearrangement joins TRBV6-5 to TRBJ2-2, with no clear D. With 0 bases removed from V and 9 bases from J, the gap between germline ends came to 8 bases. The germline V gene encodes CDR1 MNHEY and CDR2 SVGAGI. The CDR3 extends over 13 amino acids. The CDR3 loop is CASSYSGGRELFF. The DNA for the CDR3 is TGTGCCAGCAGTTACTCAGGTGGCCGGGAGCTGTTTTTT.

This chain joins TRBV7-3 and TRBJ1-6, with D hard to call. Per germline, CDR1 SGHTA and CDR2 FQGTGA. Trimming took 5 bases from V and 6 from J, leaving 8 bases between them. This CDR3 is built from 13 residues. CDR3 sequence (DNA): TGTGCCAGCAGCCCCGGGATTAATTCACCCCTCCACTTT. Translating gives CASSPGINSPLHF. The whole variable domain, filled in from reference TRBV7-3 and TRBJ1-6, reads GAGVSQTPSNKVTEKGKYVELRCDPISGHTALYWYRQSLGQGPEFLIYFQGTGAADDSGLPNDRFFAVRPEGSVSTLKIQRTERGDSAVYLCASSPGINSPLHFGNGTRLTVT.

This sequence joins TRBV7-9 and TRBJ1-2; a weak D match, TRBD1 (5 bases). The CDR3 runs to 11 residues. CDR1 and CDR2 from the germline V gene are SEHNR and FQNEAQ (reference sequence). The CDR3 is CAVGAGSGYTF. CDR3 DNA: TGTGCAGTCGGGGCAGGGAGCGGCTACACCTTC.

The genes are TRBV4-1 and TRBJ2-3; D is unclear. CDR1 MGHRA and CDR2 YSYEKL come from the germline V gene. The V end was cut by 6 bases, the J end by 0 bases, with 10 bases between. The CDR3 has 14 amino acids. DNA for the CDR3: TGCGCCAGCAGTCGGGCGGCTAGCACAGATACGCAGTATTTT. Translated, it gives CASSRAASTDTQYF.

The chain links TRBV11-3 to TRBJ2-3; D not resolved. Per the germline V gene, CDR1 is SGHNT and CDR2 is YENEEA. Trimming removed 0 bases at V and 6 bases at J, with 7 bases between. The CDR3 has 13 residues. CDR3 sequence reads: CASSLDLGDTQYF. The CDR3 DNA reads TGTGCCAGCAGCTTAGATCTGGGGGATACGCAGTATTTT.

The V gene is TRBV10-3, the J gene TRBJ1-6; D might be TRBD1 (5 bases). V was shortened by 5 bases and J by 8 bases, with 13 bases between the two germline ends. The CDR3 has 14 amino acids. Per the germline V gene, CDR1 is ENHRY and CDR2 is SYGVKD. The CDR3 reads CAISSQGFDSPLHF. The CDR3 bases are TGTGCCATCAGTAGTCAGGGTTTCGATTCACCCCTCCACTTT.

The CDR3 reads CASMTDYSNQPQHF. The CDR3 DNA reads as TGTGCCAGCATGACAGATTATAGCAATCAGCCCCAGCATTTT. V is TRBV28 and J is TRBJ1-5, with D possibly TRBD1 on 5 matching bases. CDR1 MDHEN and CDR2 SYDVKM come from the germline V gene. This CDR3 is built from 14 residues. Trimming left V 7 bases short and J 0 bases short, with 10 bases between.

The chain links TRBV5-1 to TRBJ2-1; D is uncertain. The germline gives CDR1 SGHRS, CDR2 YFSETQ. The CDR3 has 14 residues. The V end lost 4 bases, the J end lost 10 bases, and 18 bases lay between the germline ends. CDR3 nucleotides: TGCGCCAGCAGCCCCAGCTTGGGCAGTGTCGAGCAGTTCTTC. Protein: CASSPSLGSVEQFF. The variable domain in full, with the rest retrieved from reference TRBV5-1 and TRBJ2-1, is KAGVTQTPRYLIKTRGQQVTLSCSPISGHRSVSWYQQTPGQGLQFLFEYFSETQRNKGNFPGRFSGRQFSNSRSEMNVSTLELGDSALYLCASSPSLGSVEQFFGPGTRLTVL.

CDR3 in DNA: TGTGCCAGCAGCTTAGTTTTAGCGGGGGTCGTCAGGCAAGAGACCCAGTACTTC. Amino acids: CASSLVLAGVVRQETQYF. The chain combines TRBV7-8 with TRBJ2-5; TRBD2 matches at 9 bases. Losses at the gene ends were 1 base for V and 2 bases for J; bases not matched to a gene: 11. The CDR3 extends over 18 amino acids. Germline-derived CDR1 and CDR2 are SGHVS and FQNEAQ.

This rearrangement joins TRBV28 to TRBJ1-2; no firm D call. Trimming removed 5 bases from V and 1 base from J, with 11 bases in between. CDR1 and CDR2 (germline): MDHEN, SYDVKM. The CDR3 is 14 amino acids. The CDR3 nucleotides read TGTGCCAGCAGTCCCTACCGAGGTAACTATGGCTACACCTTC. The encoded protein is CASSPYRGNYGYTF.

The rearrangement uses TRBV7-9 and TRBJ2-3; perhaps TRBD2 as D (6 bases). CDR1 is SEHNR and CDR2 is FQNEAQ in the germline V gene (reference sequence). The CDR3 covers 18 residues. The V gene lost 0 bases and the J gene lost 2 bases, with 18 bases spanning the gap. This CDR3 reads CASSLAPRFLRDTDTQYF. The CDR3 DNA reads as TGTGCCAGCAGCTTAGCGCCGAGATTTTTGCGGGACACAGATACGCAGTATTTT.

V gene TRBV7-2 combines with J gene TRBJ2-5, with no clear D. The germline V and J ends were trimmed by 1 base and 4 bases, with 10 bases remaining between them. The CDR3 runs 14 residues. The germline gives CDR1 SGHTA, CDR2 FQGNSA. DNA of the CDR3: TGTGCCAGCAGCTTAGGACCCCACCGAGAGACCCAGTACTTC. It codes for CASSLGPHRETQYF.

The chain employs TRBV6-4 and TRBJ1-5; 8 positions match TRBD1. CDR1 and CDR2 (germline): MRHNA, SNTAGT. After removal of 4 bases from V and 5 bases from J, the junction contained 1 base not matched to a gene. The CDR3 runs 13 residues. This CDR3 reads CASSAGGDQPQHF. DNA of the CDR3: TGTGCCAGCAGTGCAGGGGGCGATCAGCCCCAGCATTTT.

V usage is TRBV5-1 and J usage is TRBJ2-1; 7 positions agree with TRBD2. This CDR3 has 13 residues. J lost 6 bases, V lost 4 bases, and 4 bases had no gene match. Germline loops: CDR1 SGHRS, CDR2 YFSETQ. The CDR3 reads CASSPGLVNEQFF. As DNA, the CDR3 is TGCGCCAGCAGCCCTGGACTAGTCAATGAGCAGTTCTTC.

This clone was recorded once. This CDR3 is missing its conserved last phenylalanine or tryptophan, likely due to a read error. The CDR3 DNA reads TGTGCCAGCAGCGCAGCGGGGGAGGCGTATGGCTACACCTCC. Translating it yields CASSAAGEAYGYTS. The rearrangement joins TRBV5-4 to TRBJ1-2; a possible D gene is TRBD1 (5 bases). The germline V and J ends were trimmed by 4 bases and 5 bases, with 15 bases remaining between them. This CDR3 comprises 14 residues. Per germline, CDR1 SGHNT and CDR2 YYREEE (reference sequence).

This clone appeared a few times. The J gene is TRBJ2-2, the V gene TRBV4-3, with 10 bases identical to TRBD2. The trim removed 1 base at V and 5 bases at J, leaving 4 bases unmatched. The CDR3 spans 16 residues. Germline V gene lookup returns CDR1 LGHNA and CDR2 YSLEER. The CDR3 nucleotides are TGCGCCAGCAGCCAAGTTCCTAGCGGGAGTACCGGGGAGCTGTTTTTT. Amino acids: CASSQVPSGSTGELFF.

The rearrangement joins TRBV14 to TRBJ1-3; D is uncertain. The germline V gene has CDR1 SGHDN and CDR2 FVKESK. CDR3 length: 13 residues. V was cut by 3 bases and J by 1 base, with 4 bases left in between. CDR3 sequence (DNA): TGTGCCAGCAGCCAGGTTTCTGGAAACACCATATATTTT. Amino acids: CASSQVSGNTIYF.

The V and J genes are TRBV5-1 and TRBJ1-1; D might be TRBD1 (6 bases). CDR3 length equals 17 residues. Deletions cut 0 bases from V and 1 base from J, with 16 bases between. CDR1 is SGHRS and CDR2 is YFSETQ in the germline V gene. DNA of the CDR3: TGCGCCAGCAGCTTGGCGCGTTTGGGACACGGGAACACTGAAGCTTTCTTT. Translating gives CASSLARLGHGNTEAFF.

This sequence joins TRBV4-3 and TRBJ1-1; 11 bases line up with TRBD1. The CDR3 consists of 17 residues. Germline-derived CDR1 and CDR2 are LGHNA and YSLEER. With 3 bases clipped from V and 3 bases from J, the junction kept 9 bases outside the gene matches. The CDR3 bases are TGCGCCAGCAGCCAGTGGACAGGGGGCCATAGGTACACTGAAGCTTTCTTT. Translation gives CASSQWTGGHRYTEAFF.

V and J are TRBV14 and TRBJ2-1, with 9 bases aligning to TRBD2. CDR3 size: 14 residues. Germline CDR1 and CDR2: SGHDN and FVKESK. V trimming: 4 bases; J trimming: 8 bases; junction bases outside the gene matches: 6. CDR3 nucleotide sequence: TGTGCCAGCAGCCCCCTAGCGGGGCTTCATGAGCAGTTCTTC. Its translation is CASSPLAGLHEQFF.

The chain carries TRBV5-5 and TRBJ1-4; no reliable D call. The CDR3 has 16 amino acids. Looked up from germline, CDR1 is SGHKS and CDR2 is YYEKEE (reference sequence). V was clipped by 4 bases and J by 0 bases, with 13 bases between them. The CDR3 reads CASSPTEVATNEKLFF. CDR3 DNA sequence: TGTGCCAGCAGCCCGACGGAGGTCGCAACTAATGAAAAACTGTTTTTT.

This chain connects TRBV12-5 to TRBJ2-4; D unclear. This CDR3 has 13 residues. Looked up from germline, CDR1 is LGHNT and CDR2 is FRNRAP. Trimming stripped 1 base from V and 7 bases from J, with 8 bases between. This CDR3 is CASGLAAANIQYF. CDR3 DNA: TGTGCTAGTGGTTTGGCCGCGGCGAACATTCAGTACTTC.